Listed here are 23 T cell receptor beta chains from one sample, sequenced in a study of response to subunit inactivated influenza vaccine. TCRdb used MiXCR to reprocess the RT-PCR reads, holding one entry per CDR3 protein. The table includes more than 450,000 distinct CDR3 sequences, about 12% detected once. The sequencing used PBMCs from blood, collected on the day of vaccination. These receptor sequences come from a man aged 50 or older who received an inactivated influenza vaccine.

The genes are TRBV6-2 or TRBV6-3 and TRBJ1-5, with no clear D. The CDR3 contains 14 residues. Germline lookup yields CDR1 MNHEY and CDR2 SVGEGT. V dropped 5 bases and J dropped 7 bases, with 15 bases sitting between them. CDR3 sequence (DNA): TGTGCCAGCAGTCCCCAAATGAAACTACAGCCCCAGCATTTT. It codes for CASSPQMKLQPQHF.

This clonotype has a handful of counts. V usage is TRBV28 and J usage is TRBJ1-3, with no clear D. Trimming took 2 bases from V and 0 from J, leaving 11 bases between them. This CDR3 is built from 16 residues. Germline CDR1 and CDR2: MDHEN and SYDVKM. The CDR3 loop is CASSLTAPSSGNTIYF. The CDR3 DNA follows: TGTGCCAGCAGTTTAACGGCTCCCAGCTCTGGAAACACCATATATTTT.

This clonotype was detected only a few times. The chain carries TRBV7-2 and TRBJ1-5, with D perhaps matching TRBD1 (5 bases). The CDR3 consists of 12 residues. V was shortened by 5 bases and J by 16 bases, with 18 bases between the two germline ends. CDR1 and CDR2 from the germline V gene are SGHTA and FQGNSA. The CDR3 DNA is TGTGCCAGCAGCCCGGGACCGGACCGACTACATTTT. It yields the protein CASSPGPDRLHF.

This clonotype was picked up a small number of times. V is TRBV20-1 and J is TRBJ2-7; 8 positions agree with TRBD2. V lost 5 bases and J lost 2; bases outside the gene matches: 11. Per the germline V gene, CDR1 is DFQATT and CDR2 is SNEGSKA (reference sequence). This CDR3 spans 15 amino acids. The CDR3 loop is CSARRVKGLAYEQYF. The CDR3 nucleotides are TGCAGTGCTCGGAGGGTAAAGGGACTAGCCTACGAGCAGTACTTC.

The V call is TRBV5-6, the J call TRBJ1-2; a possible D gene is TRBD1 (6 bases). V was shortened by 4 bases and J by 3 bases, with 13 bases between the two germline ends. CDR1 and CDR2 (germline): SGHDT, YYEEEE. The CDR3 length is 14 residues. Here the CDR3 reads CASSMTGSHYGYTF. The CDR3 DNA reads TGTGCCAGCAGCATGACAGGATCTCACTATGGCTACACCTTC.

A few counts support this clonotype. The chain combines TRBV7-9 with TRBJ1-1; D ambiguous. V lost 6 bases and J lost 5, with 13 bases in between. The CDR3 contains 13 residues. Germline V gene data show CDR1 as SEHNR and CDR2 as FQNEAQ (reference sequence). The DNA for the CDR3 is TGTGCCAGCAGGACCGAATGGGTGACTGAAGCTTTCTTT. Residues: CASRTEWVTEAFF.

This clonotype was seen more than once but under ten times. This chain joins TRBV2 and TRBJ2-1, with TRBD2 matching 15 bases. The CDR3 loop spans 18 amino acids. Germline loops: CDR1 SNHLY, CDR2 FYNNEI. Germline trimming cut 8 bases from V and 1 base from J; bases unmatched to any gene: 9. CDR3 amino acids: CASRPGLAGGPSYNEQFF. Written as DNA, the CDR3 is TGTGCCAGCCGCCCGGGACTAGCGGGGGGCCCGTCCTACAATGAGCAGTTCTTC.

The chain is built from TRBV5-6 and TRBJ1-1, with TRBD1 matching 8 bases. This CDR3 comprises 16 residues. The J segment lost 0 bases and the V segment lost 1 base, leaving 5 bases of the junction unmatched. Germline CDR1 SGHDT, CDR2 YYEEEE. CDR3 nucleotides: TGTGCCAGCAGCTTGCGCCAGGGGGCGATGAACACTGAAGCTTTCTTT. Translated: CASSLRQGAMNTEAFF.

V and J are TRBV28 and TRBJ2-7; 11 nucleotides align to TRBD2. V lost 4 bases to trimming and J lost 5 bases; unmatched junction nucleotides: 4. This CDR3 spans 14 amino acids. Germline lookup yields CDR1 MDHEN and CDR2 SYDVKM. The CDR3 nucleotides are TGTGCCAGCAGTTCTTTAGCGGGAGGGAACGAGCAGTACTTC. This sequence encodes CASSSLAGGNEQYF.

This clonotype was seen a few times. The rearrangement links TRBV5-4 to TRBJ2-5; 8 bases match TRBD1. Germline-derived CDR1 and CDR2 are SGHNT and YYREEE (reference sequence). The CDR3 sequence is 15 residues long. V lost 0 bases, J lost 3 bases, and 4 bases stayed unmatched. CDR3 sequence (DNA): TGTGCCAGCAGCTTGGCCCCGACAGGGGAAGAGACCCAGTACTTC. It codes for CASSLAPTGEETQYF.

In its sample, this clonotype was seen a few times. The chain couples TRBV29-1 to TRBJ1-5; no definite D call. The CDR3 extends over 13 amino acids. Per the germline V gene, CDR1 is SQVTM and CDR2 is ANQGSEA. Trimming pared 6 bases from V and 5 bases from J, leaving 14 bases between. CDR3 nucleotide sequence: TGCAGCGTAGCTACGGAAGGTTATCAGCCCCAGCATTTT. Amino acids: CSVATEGYQPQHF.

V gene TRBV6-2 or TRBV6-3 combines with J gene TRBJ2-3; the match to TRBD2 covers 10 bases. Per germline, CDR1 MNHEY and CDR2 SVGEGT. CDR3 length equals 18 residues. V was pared by 4 bases and J by 1 base, with 11 bases of the junction left unmatched. The CDR3 region has the DNA TGTGCCAGCAGTTTTGAAAGCGGGAGGGCCGGTGGCACAGATACGCAGTATTTT. The encoded protein is CASSFESGRAGGTDTQYF.

This clonotype has more than one count but fewer than ten. J is TRBJ1-6 and V is TRBV20-1; D might be TRBD1 (5 bases). The CDR3 has 15 amino acids. Deletions cut 2 bases from V and 10 bases from J, with 18 bases between. The germline V gene encodes CDR1 DFQATT and CDR2 SNEGSKA (reference sequence). As DNA, the CDR3 is TGCAGTGCTAGAAGTCCCGGGCAGGGCGGCTCACCCCTCCACTTT. Translation: CSARSPGQGGSPLHF.

The table lists this clonotype with many counts. V gene TRBV6-2 or TRBV6-3 combines with J gene TRBJ1-1, with D possibly matching TRBD1 (5 bases). Looked up from germline, CDR1 is MNHEY and CDR2 is SVGEGT. The CDR3 covers 14 residues. Trimming left V 2 bases short and J 3 bases short, with 10 bases between. This CDR3 reads CASSYPWGDTEAFF. The DNA for the CDR3 is TGTGCCAGCAGTTACCCGTGGGGGGACACTGAAGCTTTCTTT.

This clonotype was seen repeatedly, ten times or more. The rearrangement links TRBV4-3 to TRBJ2-3; TRBD1 agrees at 10 bases. The CDR3 has 18 amino acids. Germline loops: CDR1 LGHNA, CDR2 YSLEER. Unmatched junction bases numbered 7, after V lost 1 base and J lost 0 bases. The CDR3 DNA is TGCGCCAGCAGCCAAGCCCCCGACAGGGGGCCGAGCACAGATACGCAGTATTTT. Protein: CASSQAPDRGPSTDTQYF.

A few counts support this clonotype. The rearrangement joins TRBV2 to TRBJ2-5, with D perhaps TRBD1 (6 bases). Germline values: CDR1 SNHLY, CDR2 FYNNEI. The CDR3 sequence is 13 residues long. V dropped 8 bases and J dropped 0 bases, with 10 bases sitting between them. CDR3 nucleotide sequence: TGTGCCAGCGAGGGACACTACCAAGAGACCCAGTACTTC. Encoded protein: CASEGHYQETQYF.

This clonotype was seen a few times. This chain uses TRBV20-1 with TRBJ2-3; 9 nucleotides align to TRBD1. Unmatched junction bases numbered 9, after V lost 2 bases and J lost 3 bases. Per the germline V gene, CDR1 is DFQATT and CDR2 is SNEGSKA (reference sequence). The CDR3 runs 16 residues. The CDR3 DNA reads as TGCAGTGCTAGATCGGGACAGGGTTTTTTTACAGATACGCAGTATTTT. Protein product: CSARSGQGFFTDTQYF.

The table lists this clonotype with a few counts. This chain uses TRBV5-1 with TRBJ2-3; tentatively, D is TRBD2 (6 bases). Looked up from germline, CDR1 is SGHRS and CDR2 is YFSETQ. Trimming stripped 3 bases from V and 2 bases from J, with 10 bases between. This CDR3 spans 14 amino acids. The CDR3, as DNA: TGCGCCAGCAGCTGGAGGGCAGACACAGATACGCAGTATTTT. Amino acid sequence: CASSWRADTDTQYF.

This clonotype appeared a few times. The chain combines TRBV20-1 with TRBJ1-5; D might be TRBD1 (5 bases). Germline values: CDR1 DFQATT, CDR2 SNEGSKA (reference sequence). V was clipped by 0 bases and J by 4 bases, with 13 bases between them. This CDR3 contains 15 residues. The CDR3 sequence: CSARDTGPPNQPQHF. CDR3 in DNA: TGCAGTGCTAGAGATACAGGACCTCCAAATCAGCCCCAGCATTTT.

V is TRBV13 and J is TRBJ2-1, with TRBD2 matching 7 bases. The CDR3 spans 16 residues. Germline V gives CDR1 PRHDT, CDR2 FYEKMQ (reference sequence). The V and J ends lost 5 bases and 8 bases, in that order; junction bases with no gene match: 15. CDR3 nucleotide sequence: TGTGCCAGCAGCCATTCCCTAGCGGTGAAGGGGTATGAGCAGTTCTTC. This gives the protein CASSHSLAVKGYEQFF.

The V and J genes are TRBV5-5 and TRBJ2-2; 7 bases are a match to TRBD1. Germline CDR1 and CDR2: SGHKS and YYEKEE (reference sequence). This CDR3 comprises 14 residues. Germline trimming cut 0 bases from V and 7 bases from J; bases unmatched to any gene: 3. The CDR3 sequence is CASSLVQGVGELFF. CDR3 DNA: TGTGCCAGCAGCTTGGTTCAGGGGGTCGGGGAGCTGTTTTTT.

This clonotype was counted between two and nine times. This rearrangement joins TRBV2 to TRBJ2-2, with D maybe TRBD1 (6 bases). Trimming removed 11 bases at V and 5 bases at J, with 33 bases between. The germline CDR1 and CDR2 sequences are SNHLY and FYNNEI. The CDR3 runs to 19 residues. The CDR3 coding sequence is TGTGCCTTCAGTTTTTGGCTTTCTGCTAAGAAGCAGGGGACCGGGGAGCTGTTTTTT. As protein: CAFSFWLSAKKQGTGELFF.

The V call is TRBV12-3 or TRBV12-4, the J call TRBJ2-1, with unresolved D. Between the trimmed V and J ends, which lost 1 base and 10 bases, there was a span of 17 bases. This CDR3 contains 15 residues. CDR3 sequence reads: CASSLVSVREPEQFF. The CDR3, as DNA: TGTGCCAGCAGTTTAGTTTCTGTCAGAGAGCCCGAGCAGTTCTTC.